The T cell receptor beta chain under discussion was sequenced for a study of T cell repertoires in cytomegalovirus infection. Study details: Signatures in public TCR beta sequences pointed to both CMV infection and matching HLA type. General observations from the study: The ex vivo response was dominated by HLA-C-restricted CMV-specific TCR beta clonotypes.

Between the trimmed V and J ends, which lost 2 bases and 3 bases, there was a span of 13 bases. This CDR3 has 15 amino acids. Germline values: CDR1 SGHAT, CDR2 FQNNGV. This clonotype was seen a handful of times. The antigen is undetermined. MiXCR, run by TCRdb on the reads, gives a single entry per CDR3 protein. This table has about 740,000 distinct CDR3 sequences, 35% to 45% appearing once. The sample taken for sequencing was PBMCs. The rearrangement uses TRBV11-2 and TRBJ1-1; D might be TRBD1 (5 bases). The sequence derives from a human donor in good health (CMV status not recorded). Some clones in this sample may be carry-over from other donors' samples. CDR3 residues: CASSLNHRGYTEAFF. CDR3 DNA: TGTGCCAGCAGCTTAAATCATCGGGGCTACACTGAAGCTTTCTTT.